The next 10 T cell receptor beta chains were all read from a single sample in a study of CD8+ T cells in alopecia areata. RNA extraction was followed by reverse transcription into cDNA, which acted as the sequencing template. Profiling relied on immunoSEQ multiplex PCR, and the TCRdb table lists in-frame clones only, not all of them. This sample has 190,000 or so clones, with more than 45% found just once. Treatment meaning: oral pan-JAK inhibitor, 5-10 mg twice daily. The sequencing here drew on CD4+ T cells sorted from blood, taken at week 24, from a patient treated with tofacitinib. These receptors originate from a human donor with alopecia areata.

This clone was seen a few times. The rearrangement links TRBV5-1 to TRBJ2-5; 8 nucleotides line up with TRBD1. CDR1 and CDR2 (germline): SGHRS, YFSETQ. J lost 1 base, V lost 1 base, and 3 bases had no gene match. CDR3 length equals 15 residues. CDR3 in amino acids: CASSLSGGIQETQYF. CDR3 nucleotides: TGCGCCAGCAGCTTGTCAGGGGGCATCCAAGAGACCCAGTACTTC.

V and J are TRBV28 and TRBJ2-7; D uncertain. In germline, CDR1 is MDHEN, CDR2 SYDVKM. V was trimmed by 4 bases and J by 7 bases, leaving 8 bases between them. This CDR3 contains 11 residues. The CDR3 here is CASSSRLEQYF. The CDR3 DNA is TGTGCCAGCAGTTCCCGACTGGAGCAGTACTTC.

This chain joins TRBV9 and TRBJ2-2; D is unresolved. V shed 1 base and J shed 6 bases, with 13 bases lying between them. Germline values: CDR1 SGDLS, CDR2 YYNGEE. This CDR3 region has 15 residues. The CDR3 DNA reads TGTGCCAGCAGCGTATCCGGGTATCTGGCCGGGGAGCTGTTTTTT. Its translation is CASSVSGYLAGELFF.

The V call is TRBV5-1, the J call TRBJ2-1, with 11 bases matching TRBD2. CDR1 is SGHRS, CDR2 YFSETQ, per germline. V was clipped by 0 bases and J by 7 bases; unmatched bases: 9. The CDR3 has 17 amino acids. The CDR3: CASSLVSTSGSQNEQFF. CDR3 coding DNA: TGCGCCAGCAGCTTGGTATCTACTAGCGGGAGTCAGAATGAGCAGTTCTTC.

The chain combines TRBV29-1 with TRBJ2-7, with unresolved D. The CDR3 runs to 12 residues. CDR1 and CDR2 from the germline V gene are SQVTM and ANQGSEA. V was shortened by 4 bases and J by 0 bases, with 7 bases between the two germline ends. CDR3 loop: CSVGASSYEQYF. The CDR3 coding sequence is TGCAGCGTTGGGGCCAGCTCCTACGAGCAGTACTTC.

The rearrangement uses TRBV5-1 and TRBJ2-5, with 10 bases matching TRBD1. With V trimmed by 4 bases and J by 3 bases, 6 bases remained unmatched. The germline CDR1 and CDR2 sequences are SGHRS and YFSETQ. The CDR3 runs to 15 residues. This CDR3 reads CASSRWTGGEETQYF. The DNA for the CDR3 is TGCGCCAGCAGCCGATGGACAGGGGGGGAAGAGACCCAGTACTTC.

The chain is built from TRBV4-1 and TRBJ2-3; 11 positions match TRBD2. The CDR3 extends over 16 amino acids. V shed 2 bases and J 6 bases; nucleotides not matched to a gene: 7. CDR1 is MGHRA, CDR2 YSYEKL, per germline. The CDR3 here is CASSQSLAGDSDTQYF. The CDR3 nucleotides are TGCGCCAGCAGCCAATCACTAGCGGGGGATTCGGATACGCAGTATTTT.

This sequence joins TRBV9 and TRBJ2-3; D is perhaps TRBD2 (6 bases). Trimming removed 0 bases at V and 8 bases at J, with 10 bases between. This CDR3 is 13 amino acids long. CDR1 SGDLS and CDR2 YYNGEE come from the germline V gene. CDR3 amino acids: CASSVGFSGTQYF. CDR3 nucleotide sequence: TGTGCCAGCAGCGTAGGGTTTAGCGGTACGCAGTATTTT.

This clone was observed a few times. V usage is TRBV2 and J usage is TRBJ2-1, with 10 bases that match TRBD2. The CDR3 has 13 amino acids. After removal of 4 bases from V and 9 bases from J, the junction contained 3 bases not matched to a gene. Germline lookup yields CDR1 SNHLY and CDR2 FYNNEI. The CDR3 coding sequence is TGTGCCAGCAGTGTCATAGCGGGGGGTGAGCAGTTCTTC. It codes for CASSVIAGGEQFF.

The V call is TRBV11-2, the J call TRBJ1-4; 7 nucleotides match TRBD1. Germline assignment: CDR1 SGHAT and CDR2 FQNNGV. This CDR3 is built from 15 residues. J was trimmed by 8 bases and V by 2 bases; bases with no gene match: 8. The CDR3 spells CASSLNQGVYEKLFF. In nucleotides, the CDR3 is TGTGCCAGCAGCTTAAACCAGGGGGTCTACGAAAAACTGTTTTTT.